Below, 9 T cell receptor beta chains from the same sample are listed, as sequenced in a study of CXCR3-negative and CXCR3-positive naive CD8 T cells. The libraries of TRB cDNA were constructed through 5' RACE using UMI labels. Following a re-call of the 5' RACE reads, TCRdb has one entry per CDR3 protein and lacks DNA. The record lists 56,000 or so distinct CDR3 sequences, of which the ten most abundant hold 20% to 25%. Specimen: memory CD8+ T cells from blood. These receptors were collected from a human donor in good health. Some clones in this sample may be carry-over from other donors' samples.

The chain links TRBV21-1 to TRBJ2-1. TRBV21-1 is a pseudogene. This CDR3 contains 16 residues. CDR3 in amino acids: CASSKARHLFDNEQFF.

By frequency, this clonotype registers large. The V gene is TRBV15, the J gene TRBJ2-1; the TCRdb D gene call, TRBD1, has no DNA to confirm it. CDR1 is LNHNV and CDR2 is YYDKDF in the germline V gene (reference sequence). CDR3 length: 16 amino acids. The CDR3 protein is CATSRERTGGLDEQFF.

The V gene is TRBV7-2, the J gene TRBJ2-3; TCRdb reports TRBD1, a call that lacks DNA to check it against. The CDR3 has 15 amino acids. Germline V CDR1 and CDR2: SGHTA, FQGNSA. CDR3: CASSLVGGALDTQYF.

The chain recombines TRBV20-1 with TRBJ1-3; the D call from TCRdb, TRBD1, cannot be confirmed without DNA. Germline V gene data show CDR1 as DFQATT and CDR2 as SNEGSKA (reference sequence). This CDR3 spans 16 amino acids. The CDR3 loop reads CSASGTGGGSGNTIYF.

V usage is TRBV7-6 and J usage is TRBJ2-1; TCRdb names TRBD1, which stays unverified in the absence of DNA. This CDR3 is built from 15 residues. The germline V gene has CDR1 SGHVS and CDR2 FNYEAQ. Here the CDR3 reads CASSLTGLGANEQFF. Drawing the rest from reference TRBV7-6 and TRBJ2-1, the complete variable domain is GAGVSQSPRYKVTKRGQDVALRCDPISGHVSLYWYRQALGQGPEFLTYFNYEAQQDKSGLPNDRFSAERPEGSISTLTIQRTEQRDSAMYRCASSLTGLGANEQFFGPGTRLTVL.

The chain combines TRBV7-9 with TRBJ2-2; there is no DNA to check the TCRdb D call of TRBD1. CDR3 length equals 14 residues. CDR1 and CDR2 (germline): SEHNR, FQNEAQ (reference sequence). The CDR3 sequence: CASNPGTRTGELFF.

This chain uses TRBV19 with TRBJ1-1. Germline V CDR1 and CDR2: LNHDA, SQIVND (reference sequence). The CDR3 spans 12 residues. CDR3 residues: CASRLMNTEAFF.

The V and J genes are TRBV19 and TRBJ2-3; absent DNA, TCRdb's TRBD2 call cannot be checked. This CDR3 is built from 15 residues. Germline CDR1 and CDR2: LNHDA and SQIVND (reference sequence). The CDR3 loop is CASQIAGGRTDTQYF.

The V call is TRBV29-1, the J call TRBJ1-2; TCRdb designates TRBD1, a call that cannot be tested without DNA. CDR1 SQVTM and CDR2 ANQGSEA come from the germline V gene. This CDR3 has 13 amino acids. The CDR3 protein is CSVPDRGGYGYTF.